This T cell receptor (beta chain) emerged from a study of blood T cell repertoires in COVID-19. The table came from immunoSEQ multiplex PCR; TCRdb's copy has only in-frame clones and leaves some out. Among around 86,000 clones, around 85% were seen once, and the ten largest hold over 10%. J gave up 8 bases and V 4 bases, and 4 bases lay outside the gene matches. Per the germline V gene, CDR1 is LNHDA and CDR2 is SQIVND (reference sequence). There are 15 residues in the CDR3. The J gene is TRBJ2-2, the V gene TRBV19, with 13 bases matching TRBD2. Sample: peripheral blood. This sequence was found in a human donor in a cohort sampled during active COVID-19. CDR3 loop: CASSTGLAGSGELFF. In DNA form, the CDR3 reads TGTGCCAGTAGTACGGGACTAGCGGGATCGGGGGAGCTGTTTTTT.